The clone carrying this T cell receptor (beta chain) showed up just once. Deletions cut 3 bases from V and 2 bases from J, with 11 bases between. The CDR3 is 14 amino acids. The sample belongs to a study of blood T cell repertoires in COVID-19. Across the study: The United States, Italy and Spain supplied acute and convalescent COVID-19 samples.

Measured with immunoSEQ multiplex PCR; TCRdb has only the in-frame clones, and not every one. In the table there are over 350,000 clones, around 89% of which are singletons. The sequence derives from a woman between 18 and 29 years old who had recovered from COVID-19. Sequenced sample: PBMCs or T cells enriched from blood (not recorded which). This chain uses TRBV5-3 with TRBJ1-2, with a tentative D call TRBD1 (5 bases). TRBV5-3 falls under the ORF class, with uncertain function. CDR3 sequence: CARSSGKGNYGYTF. The DNA of the CDR3 is TGTGCCAGAAGCTCAGGGAAGGGGAACTATGGCTACACCTTC.